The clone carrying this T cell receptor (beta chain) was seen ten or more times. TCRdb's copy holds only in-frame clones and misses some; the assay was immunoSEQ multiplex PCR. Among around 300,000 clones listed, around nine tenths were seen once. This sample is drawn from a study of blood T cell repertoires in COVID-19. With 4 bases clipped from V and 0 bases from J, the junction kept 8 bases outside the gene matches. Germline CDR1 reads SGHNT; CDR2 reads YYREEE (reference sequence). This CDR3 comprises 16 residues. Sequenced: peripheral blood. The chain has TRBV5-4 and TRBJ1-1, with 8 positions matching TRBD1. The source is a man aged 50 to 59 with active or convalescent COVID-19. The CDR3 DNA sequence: TGTGCCAGCAGCGTAGGACAGGGTACTTTGAACACTGAAGCTTTCTTT. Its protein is CASSVGQGTLNTEAFF.